Below, 19 T cell receptor beta chains from the same sample are listed, as sequenced in a study of T cells in Graves' hyperthyroidism and ophthalmopathy. Amplified TCR beta CDR3 regions came from RNA transcripts. A first-round RT-PCR of the TCR CDR3 used the HTBI primer set. TCRdb recomputed calls from the multiplex PCR reads with MiXCR, one row per CDR3 protein. The repertoire holds around 99,000 distinct CDR3 sequences, with roughly 15% as singletons. Specimen: blood. These TCRs come from a woman aged 50 to 65 with Graves' hyperthyroidism.

This clonotype was recorded at least ten times. The CDR3 is CASSVGRERNTEAFF. The CDR3 coding sequence is TGTGCCAGCAGTGTAGGCAGGGAGAGGAACACTGAAGCTTTCTTT. The rearrangement links TRBV2 to TRBJ1-1, with a tentative D call TRBD1 (5 bases). Germline V CDR1 and CDR2: SNHLY, FYNNEI. The V end lost 4 bases, the J end lost 1 base, and 13 bases lay between the germline ends. This CDR3 has 15 amino acids.

This clonotype occurred many times. The chain joins TRBV24-1 to TRBJ2-3; TRBD2 matches 11 bases. With V trimmed by 4 bases and J by 5 bases, 7 bases remained unmatched. CDR3 size: 16 residues. Per germline, CDR1 KGHDR and CDR2 SFDVKD. CDR3 coding DNA: TGTGCCACCAGTGACCAACTAGCGGGAGACTTAGATACGCAGTATTTT. Encoded protein: CATSDQLAGDLDTQYF.

This clonotype was recorded many times. V gene TRBV7-3 combines with J gene TRBJ2-2; 8 bases are shared with TRBD1. V was clipped by 6 bases and J by 4 bases; unmatched bases: 4. This CDR3 spans 14 amino acids. Germline V gives CDR1 SGHTA, CDR2 FQGTGA. The CDR3 is CASSNTGGTGELFF. The CDR3 DNA follows: TGTGCCAGCAGTAACACAGGGGGCACCGGGGAGCTGTTTTTT.

V is TRBV20-1 and J is TRBJ1-1; D remains unclear. The CDR3 spans 16 residues. Germline loops: CDR1 DFQATT, CDR2 SNEGSKA (reference sequence). V dropped 1 base and J dropped 6 bases, with 21 bases sitting between them. The CDR3 DNA follows: TGCAGTGCTAGAGCCGGTGGGCATATAATCGCCGCTGAAGCTTTCTTT. The encoded protein is CSARAGGHIIAAEAFF.

Many counts were recorded for this clonotype. This chain's CDR3 is CASSFPGYTDTQYF. In DNA, the CDR3 is TGCGCCAGCAGCTTTCCCGGGTACACAGATACGCAGTATTTT. The chain recombines TRBV5-1 with TRBJ2-3; D is undetermined. Trimming stripped 2 bases from V and 2 bases from J, with 9 bases between. The CDR3 is made up of 14 amino acids. Looked up from germline, CDR1 is SGHRS and CDR2 is YFSETQ.

Ten or more counts support this clonotype. The chain has TRBV19 and TRBJ2-2; D is possibly TRBD2 (5 bases). Trimming left V 5 bases short and J 2 bases short, with 15 bases between. CDR3 length: 16 residues. Germline lookup yields CDR1 LNHDA and CDR2 SQIVND (reference sequence). The CDR3 DNA reads TGTGCCAGTAGTGGACTTCTCCTTTTAAACACCGGGGAGCTGTTTTTT. Protein product: CASSGLLLLNTGELFF. Full variable domain (outside the CDR3, taken from reference TRBV19 and TRBJ2-2): DGGITQSPKYLFRKEGQNVTLSCEQNLNHDAMYWYRQDPGQGLRLIYYSQIVNDFQKGDIAEGYSVSREKKESFPLTVTSAQKNPTAFYLCASSGLLLLNTGELFFGEGSRLTVL.

This clonotype has a count of ten or more. The J gene is TRBJ1-5, the V gene TRBV18, with D tentatively TRBD1 (6 bases). Deletions cut 1 base from V and 9 bases from J, with 16 bases between. Germline V lookup: CDR1 KGHSH, CDR2 LQKENI. The CDR3 is made up of 15 amino acids. CDR3 in amino acids: CASSPQNTGLRPQHF. The CDR3 nucleotides are TGTGCCAGCTCACCACAAAATACAGGGCTGCGGCCCCAGCATTTT.

The table lists this clonotype with many counts. The chain is built from TRBV28 and TRBJ2-7, with D perhaps matching TRBD1 (5 bases). Trimming left V 4 bases short and J 7 bases short, with 14 bases between. The CDR3 is made up of 13 amino acids. Germline lookup yields CDR1 MDHEN and CDR2 SYDVKM. As DNA, the CDR3 is TGTGCCAGCAGTTCCGGGCTCAAGGGGGAGCAGTACGTC. Amino acid sequence: CASSSGLKGEQYV.

This clonotype was counted at least ten times. The chain recombines TRBV4-2 with TRBJ2-3; 8 nucleotides align to TRBD2. After removal of 3 bases from V and 0 bases from J, the junction contained 2 bases not matched to a gene. The CDR3 extends over 15 amino acids. Germline CDR1 and CDR2: LGHNA and YNFKEQ. CDR3 nucleotide sequence: TGTGCCAGCAGCCAGCGGGAGGCTAGCACAGATACGCAGTATTTT. This translates into CASSQREASTDTQYF.

This clonotype has ten or more counts. The chain carries TRBV5-1 and TRBJ1-2; D is unclear. This CDR3 region has 13 residues. The germline V gene encodes CDR1 SGHRS and CDR2 YFSETQ. V lost 2 bases, J lost 3 bases, and 8 bases lay in between. The CDR3 DNA follows: TGCGCCAGCAGCTTATCGGAGGACTATGGCTACACCTTC. Protein: CASSLSEDYGYTF.

This clonotype was counted only a few times. This chain joins TRBV10-2 and TRBJ1-1; D might be TRBD1 (6 bases). The CDR3 covers 17 residues. V lost 6 bases to trimming and J lost 0 bases, with 20 bases between them. Germline V gene sequence: CDR1 WSHSY, CDR2 SAAADI. This CDR3 reads CASSPITETGLNTEAFF. In DNA form, the CDR3 reads TGCGCCAGCAGCCCTATTACTGAGACAGGACTGAACACTGAAGCTTTCTTT.

Ten or more counts support this clonotype. The V gene is TRBV20-1, the J gene TRBJ2-1; TRBD2 aligns across 11 bases. V gave up 0 bases and J gave up 6 bases; unmatched junction bases: 4. Germline-derived CDR1 and CDR2 are DFQATT and SNEGSKA (reference sequence). This CDR3 spans 15 amino acids. DNA for the CDR3: TGCAGTGCTAGAGAGGCTAGCGGGAGGTTCAATGAGCAGTTCTTC. Amino acid sequence: CSAREASGRFNEQFF.

This clonotype was seen at least ten times. The chain couples TRBV20-1 to TRBJ2-1; perhaps TRBD2 as D (6 bases). The CDR3 is made up of 14 amino acids. Germline CDR1 and CDR2: DFQATT and SNEGSKA (reference sequence). The V gene lost 7 bases and the J gene lost 8 bases, with 21 bases spanning the gap. The CDR3 protein is CSELAGGRFDEQFF. CDR3 bases: TGCAGTGAATTGGCTGGAGGGCGGTTCGATGAGCAGTTCTTC.

The table lists this clonotype with many counts. The chain combines TRBV13 with TRBJ2-7; D not certain. CDR1 and CDR2 from the germline V gene are PRHDT and FYEKMQ (reference sequence). There are 13 residues in the CDR3. The germline V and J ends were trimmed by 0 bases and 5 bases, with 8 bases remaining between them. The CDR3 sequence is CASSLGARDEQYF. The CDR3 region has the DNA TGTGCCAGCAGCTTAGGAGCCCGCGACGAGCAGTACTTC.

This clonotype was counted many times. The rearrangement links TRBV15 to TRBJ2-3; D possibly corresponds to TRBD1 (6 bases). The germline V gene encodes CDR1 LNHNV and CDR2 YYDKDF (reference sequence). This CDR3 has 13 residues. V was shortened by 8 bases and J by 2 bases, with 11 bases between the two germline ends. CDR3 sequence: CATLGGLTDTQYF. In DNA form, the CDR3 reads TGTGCCACCCTTGGGGGCCTCACAGATACGCAGTATTTT.

The rearrangement links TRBV5-5 to TRBJ2-5, with TRBD2 as a possible D gene (6 bases). The germline V gene has CDR1 SGHKS and CDR2 YYEKEE (reference sequence). The CDR3 is made up of 13 amino acids. The germline V and J ends were trimmed by 0 bases and 9 bases, with 12 bases remaining between them. The CDR3 here is CASSLDPREPQYF. The CDR3 DNA follows: TGTGCCAGCAGCTTGGACCCACGGGAGCCCCAGTACTTC.

This clonotype has at least ten counts. The chain uses TRBV27 and TRBJ2-1; TRBD2 is a possible D gene (6 bases). Germline V lookup: CDR1 MNHEY, CDR2 SMNVEV (reference sequence). The CDR3 has 15 amino acids. Trimming cost V 2 bases and J 7 bases, with 15 bases left between them. The CDR3 DNA follows: TGTGCCAGCAGTTTACATGGCGGGATTTGGAATGAGCAGTTCTTC. Its protein product is CASSLHGGIWNEQFF.

Many counts were recorded for this clonotype. J is TRBJ2-7 and V is TRBV6-1; either TRBD1 or TRBD2 may supply D (5 bases each). This CDR3 has 14 amino acids. Per germline, CDR1 MNHNS and CDR2 SASEGT. V was clipped by 5 bases and J by 2 bases, with 13 bases between them. The DNA for the CDR3 is TGTGCCAGCAGTCTTACCGGGACCCCCTACGAGCAGTACTTC. The encoded protein is CASSLTGTPYEQYF.

This clonotype was seen many times. The chain has TRBV28 and TRBJ1-6, with 9 bases lining up with TRBD1. CDR3 length: 15 amino acids. Germline V gene lookup returns CDR1 MDHEN and CDR2 SYDVKM. V gave up 6 bases and J gave up 3 bases; unmatched junction bases: 3. The CDR3: CASRGQGYYNSPLHF. CDR3 DNA sequence: TGTGCCAGCAGGGGACAGGGCTACTATAATTCACCCCTCCACTTT.